This T cell receptor beta chain was recorded in a study of shared clonotypes between healthy human individuals. Study-wide context: Each donor's CD8 memory used one plate, CD8 naive two, each CD4 subset three.

Sequenced by immunoSEQ multiplex PCR; TCRdb stores in-frame clones only, minus some. The repertoire has about 2.1 million clones, approximately 92% of them found once; the top ten carry 1.5% to 2%. Concerning this clone itself: Antigen specificity is unknown.

The length of the CDR3 is 15 residues. Trimming removed 5 bases at V and 2 bases at J, with 16 bases between. Per germline, CDR1 PRHDT and CDR2 FYEKMQ (reference sequence). Overall study results and limits: Lower generation probabilities were found for non-shared clonotypes than for those shared by all four donors.

In the naive CD8 group, cells lacked CD45RO and were positively selected for CCR7, so terminally differentiated effector memory CD45RA+ cells were left out. The sample taken for sequencing was naive CD8+ T cells from PBMCs. The TCR comes from a man aged 18 to 29 in good health. Some clones in this sample may be carry-over from other donors' samples. The chain links TRBV13 to TRBJ2-7; D may be TRBD2 (6 bases). The DNA for the CDR3 is TGTGCCAGCAGCCCCGAGGGATCGGGAGCCTACGAGCAGTACTTC. It yields the protein CASSPEGSGAYEQYF.